The 4 T cell receptor beta chains presented below share a single source sample, sequenced in a study of patients and donors after allogeneic stem cell transplantation. TCRdb re-derived calls from the RT-PCR reads in MiXCR, one entry per CDR3 protein. The sample has over 200,000 distinct CDR3 sequences; 35% to 45% are singletons. Sequencing was performed on blood, either unsorted or a sorted T cell fraction (not recorded which). These receptors were obtained from a human donor who was either an allogeneic HSCT recipient or a stem cell or donor lymphocyte infusion donor (not recorded which). It is not recorded whose cells these are; they may come from a transplant donor.

This clonotype was seen a few times. This rearrangement joins TRBV11-2 to TRBJ1-4; tentatively, D is TRBD1 (5 bases). Trimming pared 1 base from V and 10 bases from J, leaving 7 bases between. Germline CDR1 is SGHAT and CDR2 is FQNNGV. The CDR3 sequence is 12 residues long. CDR3 sequence (DNA): TGTGCCAGCAGCTTAGTGGGGGGAAAACTGTTTTTT. It specifies CASSLVGGKLFF.

This clonotype was seen a handful of times. The chain combines TRBV5-5 with TRBJ2-7, with 7 nucleotides matching TRBD1. V dropped 0 bases and J dropped 7; count of bases not matched to a gene: 7. CDR3 size: 14 residues. In germline, CDR1 is SGHKS, CDR2 YYEKEE (reference sequence). The CDR3 sequence is CASSLAQGVDEQYF. The CDR3 nucleotides are TGTGCCAGCAGCTTGGCCCAGGGGGTGGATGAGCAGTACTTC.

This chain joins TRBV9 and TRBJ1-6, with 7 bases that match TRBD1. The J segment lost 9 bases and the V segment lost 4 bases, leaving 7 bases of the junction unmatched. CDR1 and CDR2 from the germline V gene are SGDLS and YYNGEE. This CDR3 is built from 14 residues. The CDR3 sequence: CASSPRQGLSPLHF. The CDR3 nucleotides are TGTGCCAGCAGCCCCCGACAGGGCCTTTCACCCCTCCACTTT.

This chain uses TRBV7-9 with TRBJ2-7; no definite D call. The CDR3 contains 13 residues. Germline V gene lookup returns CDR1 SEHNR and CDR2 FQNEAQ (reference sequence). Trimming took off 0 bases at V and 3 bases at J, with 6 bases between the two ends. CDR3 in amino acids: CASSLAVDYEQYF. The CDR3 DNA sequence: TGTGCCAGCAGCTTAGCGGTCGACTACGAGCAGTACTTC.